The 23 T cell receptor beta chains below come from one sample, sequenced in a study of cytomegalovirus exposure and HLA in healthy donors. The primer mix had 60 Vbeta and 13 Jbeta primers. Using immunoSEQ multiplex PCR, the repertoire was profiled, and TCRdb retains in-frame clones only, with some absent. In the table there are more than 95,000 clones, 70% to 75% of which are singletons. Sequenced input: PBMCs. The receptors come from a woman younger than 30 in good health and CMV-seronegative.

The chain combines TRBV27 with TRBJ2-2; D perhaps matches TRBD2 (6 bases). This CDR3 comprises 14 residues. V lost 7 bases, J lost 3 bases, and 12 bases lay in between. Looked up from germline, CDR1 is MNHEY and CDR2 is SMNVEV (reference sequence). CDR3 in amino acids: CASKEGPHTGELFF. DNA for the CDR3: TGTGCCAGCAAGGAGGGCCCCCACACCGGGGAGCTGTTTTTT.

CDR3 DNA sequence: TGTGCCAGCAGTGAACAGGGGGCCTATGGCTACACCTTC. This sequence encodes CASSEQGAYGYTF. This chain uses TRBV6-1 with TRBJ1-2; the match to TRBD1 covers 8 bases. This CDR3 comprises 13 residues. The V and J ends lost 2 bases and 4 bases, in that order; junction bases with no gene match: 0. Per the germline V gene, CDR1 is MNHNS and CDR2 is SASEGT.

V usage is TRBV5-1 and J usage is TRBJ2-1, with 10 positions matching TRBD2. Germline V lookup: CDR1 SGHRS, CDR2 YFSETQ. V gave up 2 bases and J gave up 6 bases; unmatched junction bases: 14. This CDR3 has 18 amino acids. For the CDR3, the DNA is TGCGCCAGCAGCTTCGCCCCTAGCGGGGGCGGGTCAATCAATGAGCAGTTCTTC. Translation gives CASSFAPSGGGSINEQFF.

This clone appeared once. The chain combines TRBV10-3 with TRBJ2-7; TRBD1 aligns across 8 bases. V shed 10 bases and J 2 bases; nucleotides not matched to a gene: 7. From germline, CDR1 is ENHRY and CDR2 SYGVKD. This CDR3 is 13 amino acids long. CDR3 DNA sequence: TGTGCCACCTCCGGGGACAGGACCTACGAGCAGTACTTC. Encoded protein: CATSGDRTYEQYF.

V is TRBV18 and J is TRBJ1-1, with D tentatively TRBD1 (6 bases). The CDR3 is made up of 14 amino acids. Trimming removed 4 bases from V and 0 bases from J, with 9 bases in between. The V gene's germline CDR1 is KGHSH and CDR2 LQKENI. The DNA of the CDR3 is TGTGCCAGCTCACAGCAGGGGATGAACACTGAAGCTTTCTTT. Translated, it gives CASSQQGMNTEAFF.

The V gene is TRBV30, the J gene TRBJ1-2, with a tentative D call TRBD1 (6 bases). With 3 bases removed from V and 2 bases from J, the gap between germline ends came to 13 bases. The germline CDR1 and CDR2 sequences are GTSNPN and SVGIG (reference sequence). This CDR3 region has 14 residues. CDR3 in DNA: TGTGCCTGGAGCGCCTACAGGGCCAACTATGGCTACACCTTC. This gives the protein CAWSAYRANYGYTF.

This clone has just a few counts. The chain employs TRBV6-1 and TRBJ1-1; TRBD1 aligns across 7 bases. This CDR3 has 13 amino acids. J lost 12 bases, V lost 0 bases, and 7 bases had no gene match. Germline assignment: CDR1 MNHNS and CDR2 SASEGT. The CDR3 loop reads CASSEAEQGVTFF. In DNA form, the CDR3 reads TGTGCCAGCAGTGAAGCCGAGCAGGGGGTAACTTTCTTT.

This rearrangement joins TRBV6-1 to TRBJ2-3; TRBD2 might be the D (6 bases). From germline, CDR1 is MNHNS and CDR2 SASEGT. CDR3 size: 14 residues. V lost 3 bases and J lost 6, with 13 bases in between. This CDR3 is CASSDISGRDTQYF. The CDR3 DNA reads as TGTGCCAGCAGTGATATTAGTGGGAGGGATACGCAGTATTTT.

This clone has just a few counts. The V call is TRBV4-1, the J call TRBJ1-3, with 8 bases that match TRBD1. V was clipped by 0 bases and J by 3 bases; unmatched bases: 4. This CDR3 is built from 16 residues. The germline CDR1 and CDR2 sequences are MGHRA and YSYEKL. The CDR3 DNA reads TGCGCCAGCAGCCAAGATCCAGGGGGCTTTGGAAACACCATATATTTT. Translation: CASSQDPGGFGNTIYF.

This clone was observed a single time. CDR3 nucleotides: TGTGCCAGCAGCTACGGACAGGGGACGAAGGATCGCTTCATGGATGGCTACACCTTC. Translation: CASSYGQGTKDRFMDGYTF. This rearrangement joins TRBV7-9 to TRBJ1-2; 9 bases agree with TRBD1. With 4 bases clipped from V and 6 bases from J, the junction kept 21 bases outside the gene matches. The germline CDR1 and CDR2 sequences are SEHNR and FQNEAQ (reference sequence). This CDR3 is 19 amino acids long.

CDR3 protein: CASSLDSHQETQYF. Here the CDR3 DNA reads TGTGCCAGCAGCTTGGACAGCCACCAAGAGACCCAGTACTTC. This chain uses TRBV5-6 with TRBJ2-5; D ambiguous. The V and J ends lost 0 bases and 0 bases respectively, with 6 bases between them. This CDR3 has 14 residues. CDR1 SGHDT and CDR2 YYEEEE come from the germline V gene.

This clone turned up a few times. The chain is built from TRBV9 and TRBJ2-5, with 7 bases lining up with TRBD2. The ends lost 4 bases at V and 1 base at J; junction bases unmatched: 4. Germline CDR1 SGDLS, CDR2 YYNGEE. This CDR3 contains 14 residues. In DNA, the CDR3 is TGTGCCAGCAGCATCTGGGGGGGCCAAGAGACCCAGTACTTC. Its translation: CASSIWGGQETQYF.

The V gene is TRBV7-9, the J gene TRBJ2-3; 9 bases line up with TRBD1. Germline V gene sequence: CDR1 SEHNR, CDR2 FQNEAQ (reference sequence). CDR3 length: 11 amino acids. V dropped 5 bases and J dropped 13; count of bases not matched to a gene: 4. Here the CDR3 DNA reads TGTGCCAGCAGCGACCGGGACAGGGAGTATTTT. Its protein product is CASSDRDREYF.

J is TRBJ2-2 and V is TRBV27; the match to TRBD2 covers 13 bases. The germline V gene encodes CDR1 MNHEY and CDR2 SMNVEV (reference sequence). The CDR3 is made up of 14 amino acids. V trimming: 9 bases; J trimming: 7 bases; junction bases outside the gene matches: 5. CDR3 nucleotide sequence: TGTGCCAGTGGGGGACTAGCGGGGTACGGGGAGCTGTTTTTT. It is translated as CASGGLAGYGELFF.

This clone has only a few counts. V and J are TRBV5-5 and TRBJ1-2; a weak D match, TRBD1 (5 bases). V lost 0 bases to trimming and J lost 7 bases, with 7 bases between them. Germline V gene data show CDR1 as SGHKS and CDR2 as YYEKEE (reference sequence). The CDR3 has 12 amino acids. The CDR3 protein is CASSLGGSGYTF. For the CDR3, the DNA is TGTGCCAGCAGCTTGGGGGGCAGTGGCTACACCTTC.

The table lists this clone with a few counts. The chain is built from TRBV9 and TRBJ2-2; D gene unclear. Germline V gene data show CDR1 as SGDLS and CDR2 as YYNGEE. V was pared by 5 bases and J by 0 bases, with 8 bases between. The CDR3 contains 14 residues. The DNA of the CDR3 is TGTGCCAGCAGGGCTCGCTCGAACACCGGGGAGCTGTTTTTT. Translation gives CASRARSNTGELFF.

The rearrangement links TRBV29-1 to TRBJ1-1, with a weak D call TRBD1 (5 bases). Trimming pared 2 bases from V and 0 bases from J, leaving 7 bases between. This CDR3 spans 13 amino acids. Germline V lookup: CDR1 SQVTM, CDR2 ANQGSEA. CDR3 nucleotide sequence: TGCAGCGTTGAAAGGGGAATGAACACTGAAGCTTTCTTT. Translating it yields CSVERGMNTEAFF.

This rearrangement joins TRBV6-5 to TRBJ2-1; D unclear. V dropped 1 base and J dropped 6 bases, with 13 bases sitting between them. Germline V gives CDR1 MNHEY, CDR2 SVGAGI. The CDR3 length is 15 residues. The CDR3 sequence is CASSYFSPSGNEQFF. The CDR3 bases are TGTGCCAGCAGTTACTTTTCCCCTAGTGGCAATGAGCAGTTCTTC.

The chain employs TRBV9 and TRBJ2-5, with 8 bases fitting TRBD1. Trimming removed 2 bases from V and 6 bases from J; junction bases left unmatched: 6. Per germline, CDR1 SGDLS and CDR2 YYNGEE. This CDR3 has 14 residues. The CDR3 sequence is CASSVAPGGQTQYF. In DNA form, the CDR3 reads TGTGCCAGCAGCGTCGCCCCAGGGGGCCAGACCCAGTACTTC.

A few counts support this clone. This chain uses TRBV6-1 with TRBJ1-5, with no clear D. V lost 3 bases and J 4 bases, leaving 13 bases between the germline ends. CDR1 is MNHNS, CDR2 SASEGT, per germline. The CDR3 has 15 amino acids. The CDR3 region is CASSEDSTTNQPQHF. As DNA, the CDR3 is TGTGCCAGCAGTGAGGACTCGACAACGAATCAGCCCCAGCATTTT.

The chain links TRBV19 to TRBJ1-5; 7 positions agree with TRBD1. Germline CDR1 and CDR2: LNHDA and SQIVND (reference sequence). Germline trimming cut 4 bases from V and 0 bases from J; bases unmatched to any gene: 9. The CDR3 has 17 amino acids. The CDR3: CASSTGTVTYSNQPQHF. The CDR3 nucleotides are TGTGCCAGTAGTACGGGGACAGTGACGTATAGCAATCAGCCCCAGCATTTT. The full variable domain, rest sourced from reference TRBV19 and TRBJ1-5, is DGGITQSPKYLFRKEGQNVTLSCEQNLNHDAMYWYRQDPGQGLRLIYYSQIVNDFQKGDIAEGYSVSREKKESFPLTVTSAQKNPTAFYLCASSTGTVTYSNQPQHFGDGTRLSIL.

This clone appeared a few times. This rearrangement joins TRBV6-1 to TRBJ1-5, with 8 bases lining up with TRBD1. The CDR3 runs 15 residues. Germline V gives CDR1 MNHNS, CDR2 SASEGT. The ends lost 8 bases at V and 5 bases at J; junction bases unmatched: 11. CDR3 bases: TGTGCCAGCTTCGAGAGGGACAGGCTTTATCAGCCCCAGCATTTT. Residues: CASFERDRLYQPQHF.

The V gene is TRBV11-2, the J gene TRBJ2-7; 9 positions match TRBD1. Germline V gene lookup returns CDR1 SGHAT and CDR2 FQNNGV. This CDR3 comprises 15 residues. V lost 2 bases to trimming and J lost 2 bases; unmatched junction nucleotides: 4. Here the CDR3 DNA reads TGTGCCAGCAGCTTAATACAGGGGGCGACCTACGAGCAGTACTTC. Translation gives CASSLIQGATYEQYF.